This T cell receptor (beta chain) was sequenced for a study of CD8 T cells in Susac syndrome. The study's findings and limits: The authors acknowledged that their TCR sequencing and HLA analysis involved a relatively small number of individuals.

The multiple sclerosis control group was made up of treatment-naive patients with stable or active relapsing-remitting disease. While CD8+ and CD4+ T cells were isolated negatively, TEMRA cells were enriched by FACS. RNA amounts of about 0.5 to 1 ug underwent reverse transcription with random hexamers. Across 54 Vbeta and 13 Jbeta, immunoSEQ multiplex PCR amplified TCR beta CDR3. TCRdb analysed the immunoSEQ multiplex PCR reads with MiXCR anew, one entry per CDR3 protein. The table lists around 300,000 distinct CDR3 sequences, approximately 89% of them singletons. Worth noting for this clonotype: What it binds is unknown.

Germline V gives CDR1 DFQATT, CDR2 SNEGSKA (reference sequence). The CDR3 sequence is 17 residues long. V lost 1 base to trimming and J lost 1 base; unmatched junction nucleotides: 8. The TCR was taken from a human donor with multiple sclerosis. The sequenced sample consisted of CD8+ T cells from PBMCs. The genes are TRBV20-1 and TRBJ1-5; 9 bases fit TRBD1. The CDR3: CSARGTGERGSNQPQHF. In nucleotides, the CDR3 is TGCAGTGCTAGAGGGACAGGGGAGCGTGGGAGCAATCAGCCCCAGCATTTT.